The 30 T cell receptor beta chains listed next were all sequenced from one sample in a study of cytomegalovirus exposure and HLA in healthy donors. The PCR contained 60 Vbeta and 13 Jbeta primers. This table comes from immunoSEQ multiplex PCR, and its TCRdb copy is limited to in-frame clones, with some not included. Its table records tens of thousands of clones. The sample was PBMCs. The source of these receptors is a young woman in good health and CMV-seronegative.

In DNA, the CDR3 is TGTGCCAGCGGTGACAGGGGAAATTCACCCCTCCACTTT. Translation: CASGDRGNSPLHF. This chain links TRBV6-5 with TRBJ1-6; 8 nucleotides align to TRBD1. V trimming: 8 bases; J trimming: 7 bases; junction bases outside the gene matches: 4. This CDR3 is 13 amino acids long. Germline V gene sequence: CDR1 MNHEY, CDR2 SVGAGI.

In DNA, the CDR3 is TGTGCCAGCAGTGAAACACCGGGTTCGCTCTACGAGCAGTACTTC. Amino acids: CASSETPGSLYEQYF. The gene calls are TRBV6-1 and TRBJ2-7; D remains unclear. The CDR3 is 15 residues long. The germline gives CDR1 MNHNS, CDR2 SASEGT. The V end was cut by 2 bases, the J end by 3 bases, with 14 bases between.

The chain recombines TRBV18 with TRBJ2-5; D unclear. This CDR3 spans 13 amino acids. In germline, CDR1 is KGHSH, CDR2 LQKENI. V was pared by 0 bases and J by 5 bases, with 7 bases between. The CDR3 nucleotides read TGTGCCAGCTCACCACCAAACATTGAGACCCAGTACTTC. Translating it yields CASSPPNIETQYF.

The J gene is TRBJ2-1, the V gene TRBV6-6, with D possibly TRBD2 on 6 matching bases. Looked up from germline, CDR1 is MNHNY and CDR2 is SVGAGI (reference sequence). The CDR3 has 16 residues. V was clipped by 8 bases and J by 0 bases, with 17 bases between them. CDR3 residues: CASASPSGDSYNEQFF. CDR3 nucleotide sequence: TGTGCCAGCGCCTCCCCATCGGGGGACTCCTACAATGAGCAGTTCTTC.

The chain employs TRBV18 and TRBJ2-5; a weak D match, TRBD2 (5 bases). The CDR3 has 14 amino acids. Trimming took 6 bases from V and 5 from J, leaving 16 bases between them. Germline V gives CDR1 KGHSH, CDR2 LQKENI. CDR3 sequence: CASSPMTGGETQYF. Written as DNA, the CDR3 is TGTGCCAGCTCCCCGATGACTGGCGGGGAGACCCAGTACTTC.

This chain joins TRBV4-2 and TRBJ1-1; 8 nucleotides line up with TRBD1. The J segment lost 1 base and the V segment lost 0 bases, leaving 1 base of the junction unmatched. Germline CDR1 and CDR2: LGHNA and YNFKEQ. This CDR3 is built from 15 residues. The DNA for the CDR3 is TGTGCCAGCAGCCAAGAGGGGACAGGGAACACTGAAGCTTTCTTT. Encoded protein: CASSQEGTGNTEAFF.

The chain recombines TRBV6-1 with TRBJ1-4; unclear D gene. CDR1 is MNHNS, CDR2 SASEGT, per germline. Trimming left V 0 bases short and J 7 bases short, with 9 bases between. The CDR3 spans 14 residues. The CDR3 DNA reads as TGTGCCAGCAGTGAAGCGCAACTCCCTGAAAAACTGTTTTTT. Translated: CASSEAQLPEKLFF.

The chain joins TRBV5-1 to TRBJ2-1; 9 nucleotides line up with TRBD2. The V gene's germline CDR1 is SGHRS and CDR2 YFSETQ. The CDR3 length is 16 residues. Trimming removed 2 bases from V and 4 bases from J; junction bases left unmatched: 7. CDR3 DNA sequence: TGCGCCAGCAGCTTATCAGCGGGGGGTGGATACAATGAGCAGTTCTTC. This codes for CASSLSAGGGYNEQFF.

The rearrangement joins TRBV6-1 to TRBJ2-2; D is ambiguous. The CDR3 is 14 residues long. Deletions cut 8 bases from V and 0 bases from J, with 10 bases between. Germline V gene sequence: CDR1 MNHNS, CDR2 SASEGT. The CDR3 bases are TGTGCCAGCCCCCGGGTATCGAACACCGGGGAGCTGTTTTTT. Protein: CASPRVSNTGELFF.

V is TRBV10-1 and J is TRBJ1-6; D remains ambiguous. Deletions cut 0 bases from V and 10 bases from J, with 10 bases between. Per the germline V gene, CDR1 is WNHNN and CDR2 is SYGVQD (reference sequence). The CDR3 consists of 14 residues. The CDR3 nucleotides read TGCGCCAGCAGTGAGTCCAGGTTTGGGTCACCCCTCCACTTT. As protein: CASSESRFGSPLHF.

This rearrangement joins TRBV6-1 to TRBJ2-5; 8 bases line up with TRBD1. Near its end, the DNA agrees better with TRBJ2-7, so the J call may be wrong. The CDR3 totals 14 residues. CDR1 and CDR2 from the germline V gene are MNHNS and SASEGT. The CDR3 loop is CASSGGQGTYEQYF. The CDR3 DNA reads TGTGCCAGCAGTGGCGGACAGGGCACCTACGAGCAGTACTTC.

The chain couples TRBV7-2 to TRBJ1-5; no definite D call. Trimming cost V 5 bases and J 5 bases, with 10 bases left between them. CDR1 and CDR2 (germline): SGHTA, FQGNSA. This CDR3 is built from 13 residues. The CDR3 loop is CASSSYEDQPQHF. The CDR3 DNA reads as TGTGCCAGCAGCAGCTACGAGGATCAGCCCCAGCATTTT.

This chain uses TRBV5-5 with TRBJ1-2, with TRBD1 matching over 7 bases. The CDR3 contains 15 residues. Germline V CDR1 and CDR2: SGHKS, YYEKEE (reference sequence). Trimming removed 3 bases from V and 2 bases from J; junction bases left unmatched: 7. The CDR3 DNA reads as TGTGCCAGCAGCTCGCAGGACAGGAGGAACTATGGCTACACCTTC. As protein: CASSSQDRRNYGYTF.

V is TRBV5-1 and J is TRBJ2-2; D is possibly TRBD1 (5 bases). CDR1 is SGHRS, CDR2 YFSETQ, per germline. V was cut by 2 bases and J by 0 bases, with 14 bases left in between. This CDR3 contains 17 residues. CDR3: CASSLGMGPANTGELFF. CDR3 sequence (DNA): TGCGCCAGCAGCTTAGGGATGGGGCCCGCGAACACCGGGGAGCTGTTTTTT.

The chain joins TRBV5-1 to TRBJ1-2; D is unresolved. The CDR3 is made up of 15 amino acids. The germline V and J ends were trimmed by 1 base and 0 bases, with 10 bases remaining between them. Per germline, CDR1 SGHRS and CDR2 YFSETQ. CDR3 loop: CASSLSWGANYGYTF. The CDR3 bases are TGCGCCAGCAGCTTGTCGTGGGGAGCTAACTATGGCTACACCTTC.

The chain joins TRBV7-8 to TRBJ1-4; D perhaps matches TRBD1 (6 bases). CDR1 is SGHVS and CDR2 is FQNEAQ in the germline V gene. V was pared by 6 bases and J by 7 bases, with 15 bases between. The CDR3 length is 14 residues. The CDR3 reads CASSAQGWGEKLFF. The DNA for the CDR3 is TGTGCCAGCAGTGCACAGGGTTGGGGTGAAAAACTGTTTTTT.

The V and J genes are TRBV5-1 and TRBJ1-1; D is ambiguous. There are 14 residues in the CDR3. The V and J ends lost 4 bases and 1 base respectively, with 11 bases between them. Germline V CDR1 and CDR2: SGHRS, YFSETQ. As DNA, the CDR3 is TGCGCCAGCAGCCCGGGAACGGGGAACACTGAAGCTTTCTTT. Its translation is CASSPGTGNTEAFF.

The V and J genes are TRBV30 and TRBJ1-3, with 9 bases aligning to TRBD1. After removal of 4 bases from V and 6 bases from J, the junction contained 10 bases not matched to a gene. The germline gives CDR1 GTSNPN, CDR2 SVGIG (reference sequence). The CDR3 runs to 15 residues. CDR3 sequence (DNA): TGTGCCTGGAAATCGATCCGGACAGGGGTAAACACCATATATTTT. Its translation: CAWKSIRTGVNTIYF.

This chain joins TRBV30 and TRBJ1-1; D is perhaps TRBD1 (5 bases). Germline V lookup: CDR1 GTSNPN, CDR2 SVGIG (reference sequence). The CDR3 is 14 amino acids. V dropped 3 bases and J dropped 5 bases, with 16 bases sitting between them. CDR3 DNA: TGTGCCTGGAGAATGGGATGGGGGGGGACTGAAGCTTTCTTT. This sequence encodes CAWRMGWGGTEAFF.

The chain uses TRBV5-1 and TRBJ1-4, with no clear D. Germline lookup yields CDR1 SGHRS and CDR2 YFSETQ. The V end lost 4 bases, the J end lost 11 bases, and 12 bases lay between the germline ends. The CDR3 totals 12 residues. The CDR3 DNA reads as TGCGCCAGCAGCGCAAACCAAGAGAAACTGTTTTTT. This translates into CASSANQEKLFF. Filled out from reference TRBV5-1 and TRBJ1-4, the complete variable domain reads KAGVTQTPRYLIKTRGQQVTLSCSPISGHRSVSWYQQTPGQGLQFLFEYFSETQRNKGNFPGRFSGRQFSNSRSEMNVSTLELGDSALYLCASSANQEKLFFGSGTQLSVL.

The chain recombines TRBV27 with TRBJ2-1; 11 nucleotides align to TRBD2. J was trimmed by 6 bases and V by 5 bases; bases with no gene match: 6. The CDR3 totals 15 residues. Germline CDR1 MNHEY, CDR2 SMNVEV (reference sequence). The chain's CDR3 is CASSVLAGGRNEQFF. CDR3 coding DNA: TGTGCCAGCAGTGTGCTAGCGGGAGGTCGCAATGAGCAGTTCTTC.

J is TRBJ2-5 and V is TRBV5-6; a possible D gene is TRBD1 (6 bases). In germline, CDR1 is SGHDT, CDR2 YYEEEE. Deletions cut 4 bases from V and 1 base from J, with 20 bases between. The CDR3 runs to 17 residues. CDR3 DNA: TGTGCCAGCAGCCGGATTCAACACGGGACAAGCCAAGAGACCCAGTACTTC. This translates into CASSRIQHGTSQETQYF.

This chain's CDR3 is CASSAEGAPYEQYF. The DNA for the CDR3 is TGTGCCAGCAGCGCTGAGGGGGCTCCATACGAGCAGTACTTC. The chain combines TRBV13 with TRBJ2-7; 7 bases are a match to TRBD1. The length of the CDR3 is 14 residues. The junction had 8 bases not matched to a gene; V was cut back by 5 bases and J by 4 bases. Looked up from germline, CDR1 is PRHDT and CDR2 is FYEKMQ (reference sequence).

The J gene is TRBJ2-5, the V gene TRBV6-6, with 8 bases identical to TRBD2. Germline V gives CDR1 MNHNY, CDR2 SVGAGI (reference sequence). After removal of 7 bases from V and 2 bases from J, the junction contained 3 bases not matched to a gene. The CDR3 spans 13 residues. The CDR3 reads CASTREGQETQYF. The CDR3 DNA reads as TGTGCCAGCACACGGGAGGGGCAAGAGACCCAGTACTTC.

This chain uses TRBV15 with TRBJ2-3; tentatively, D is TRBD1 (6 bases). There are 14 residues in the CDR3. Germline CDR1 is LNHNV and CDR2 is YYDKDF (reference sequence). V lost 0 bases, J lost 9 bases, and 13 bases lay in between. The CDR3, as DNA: TGTGCCACCAGCAGAGATTTTGAGCAGGGGACGCAGTATTTT. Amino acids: CATSRDFEQGTQYF.

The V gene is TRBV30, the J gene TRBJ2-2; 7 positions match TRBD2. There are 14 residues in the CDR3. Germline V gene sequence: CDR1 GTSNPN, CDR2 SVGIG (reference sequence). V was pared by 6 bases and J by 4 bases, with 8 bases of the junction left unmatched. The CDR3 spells CACAGGSGTGELFF. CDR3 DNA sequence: TGTGCCTGCGCAGGCGGGAGTGGCACCGGGGAGCTGTTTTTT.

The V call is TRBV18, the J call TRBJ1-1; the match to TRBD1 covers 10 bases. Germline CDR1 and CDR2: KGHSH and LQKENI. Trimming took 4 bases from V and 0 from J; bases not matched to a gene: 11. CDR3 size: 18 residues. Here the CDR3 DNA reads TGTGCCAGCTCACTCCTCCCCGGGACAGGGGCCATGAACACTGAAGCTTTCTTT. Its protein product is CASSLLPGTGAMNTEAFF.

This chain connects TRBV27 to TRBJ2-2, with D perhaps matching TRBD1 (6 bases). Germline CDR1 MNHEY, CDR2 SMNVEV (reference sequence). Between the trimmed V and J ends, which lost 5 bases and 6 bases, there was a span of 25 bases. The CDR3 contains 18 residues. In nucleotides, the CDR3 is TGTGCCAGCAGTAGTACAGGGTGGCGTTTCTTCGACTCCGGGGAGCTGTTTTTT. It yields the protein CASSSTGWRFFDSGELFF.

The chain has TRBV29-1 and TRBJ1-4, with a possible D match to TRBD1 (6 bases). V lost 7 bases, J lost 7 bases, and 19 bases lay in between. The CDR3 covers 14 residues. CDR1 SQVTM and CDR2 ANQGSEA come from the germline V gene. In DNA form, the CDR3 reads TGCAGCGCGGGGCCACAGGGTACCTTTGAAAAACTGTTTTTT. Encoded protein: CSAGPQGTFEKLFF.

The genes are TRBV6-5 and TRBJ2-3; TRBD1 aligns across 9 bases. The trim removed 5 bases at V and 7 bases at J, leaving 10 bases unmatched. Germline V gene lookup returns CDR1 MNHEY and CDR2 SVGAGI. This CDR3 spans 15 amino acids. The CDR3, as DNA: TGTGCCAGCAGTGCAGGGACAGGGAGTGGGAATACGCAGTATTTT. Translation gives CASSAGTGSGNTQYF.